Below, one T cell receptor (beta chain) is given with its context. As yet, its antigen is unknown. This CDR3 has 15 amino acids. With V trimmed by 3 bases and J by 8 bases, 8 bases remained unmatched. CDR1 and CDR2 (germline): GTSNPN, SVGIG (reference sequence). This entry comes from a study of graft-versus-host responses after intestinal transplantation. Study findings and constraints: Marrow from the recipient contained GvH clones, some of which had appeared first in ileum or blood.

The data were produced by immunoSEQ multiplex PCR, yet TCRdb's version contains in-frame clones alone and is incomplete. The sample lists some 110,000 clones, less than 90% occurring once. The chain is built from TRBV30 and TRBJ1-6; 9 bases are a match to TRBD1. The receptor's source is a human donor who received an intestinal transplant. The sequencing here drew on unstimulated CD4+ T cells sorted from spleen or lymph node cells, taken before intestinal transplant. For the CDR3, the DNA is TGTGCCTGGAGCGGTATCCGACAGGGGGATTCACCCCTCCACTTT. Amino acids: CAWSGIRQGDSPLHF.